Sequencing of this T cell receptor (beta chain) was carried out in a study of CD8 T cells in ankylosing spondylitis. Overall study findings and caveats: Several highly homologous variants made up a TCR beta motif, and this motif appeared characteristic of ankylosing spondylitis blood. In reactive arthritis synovial fluid and blood, some motif variants had been reported before.

At least ten counts were recorded for this clonotype. The antigen remains undetermined. MiXCR, applied by TCRdb to the 5' RACE reads, yields one record per CDR3 protein. The data contain roughly 240,000 distinct CDR3 sequences, roughly 8.2% of them singletons. This sequence was found in a female donor with ankylosing spondylitis or in good health (not recorded which). The source material was blood, either unsorted or a sorted T cell fraction (not recorded which).

CDR3 region: CASTGQGESFYTF. Written as DNA, the CDR3 is TGTGCCAGCACCGGACAGGGCGAGTCGTTCTACACCTTC. The chain uses TRBV9 and TRBJ1-2; 8 bases are shared with TRBD1. The trim removed 6 bases at V and 10 bases at J, leaving 11 bases unmatched. The CDR3 has 13 amino acids. Germline V gene sequence: CDR1 SGDLS, CDR2 YYNGEE.